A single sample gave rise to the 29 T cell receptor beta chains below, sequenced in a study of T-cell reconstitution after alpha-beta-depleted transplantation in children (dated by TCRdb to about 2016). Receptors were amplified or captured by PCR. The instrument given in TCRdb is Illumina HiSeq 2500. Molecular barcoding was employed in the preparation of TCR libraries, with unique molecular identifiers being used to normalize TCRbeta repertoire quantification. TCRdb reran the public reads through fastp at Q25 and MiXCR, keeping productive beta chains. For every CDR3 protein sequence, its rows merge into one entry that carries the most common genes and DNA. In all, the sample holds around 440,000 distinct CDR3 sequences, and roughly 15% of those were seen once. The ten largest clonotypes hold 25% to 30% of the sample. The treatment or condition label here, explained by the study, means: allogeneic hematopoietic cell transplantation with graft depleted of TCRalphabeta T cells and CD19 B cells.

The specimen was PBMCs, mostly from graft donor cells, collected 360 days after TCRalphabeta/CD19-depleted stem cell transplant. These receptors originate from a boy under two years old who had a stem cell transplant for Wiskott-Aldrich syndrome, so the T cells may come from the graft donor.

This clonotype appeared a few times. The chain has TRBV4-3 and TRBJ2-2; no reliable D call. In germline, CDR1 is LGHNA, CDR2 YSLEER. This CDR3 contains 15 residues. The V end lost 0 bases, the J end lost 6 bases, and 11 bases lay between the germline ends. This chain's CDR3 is CASSQEGVVSGELFF. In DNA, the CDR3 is TGCGCCAGCAGCCAAGAAGGAGTGGTCTCCGGGGAGCTGTTTTTT.

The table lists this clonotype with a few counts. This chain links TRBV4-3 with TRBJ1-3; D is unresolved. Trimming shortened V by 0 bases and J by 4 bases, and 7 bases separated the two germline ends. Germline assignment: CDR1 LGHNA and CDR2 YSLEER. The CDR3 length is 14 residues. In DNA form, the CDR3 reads TGCGCCAGCAGCCAAGAACGACCAGGAAACACCATATATTTT. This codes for CASSQERPGNTIYF.

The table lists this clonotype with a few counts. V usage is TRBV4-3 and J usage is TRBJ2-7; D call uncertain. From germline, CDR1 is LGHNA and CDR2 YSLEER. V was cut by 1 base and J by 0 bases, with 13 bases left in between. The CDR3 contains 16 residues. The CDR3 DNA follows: TGCGCCAGCAGCCAAGGCTACAGCGAAAGCTCCTACGAGCAGTACTTC. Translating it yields CASSQGYSESSYEQYF.

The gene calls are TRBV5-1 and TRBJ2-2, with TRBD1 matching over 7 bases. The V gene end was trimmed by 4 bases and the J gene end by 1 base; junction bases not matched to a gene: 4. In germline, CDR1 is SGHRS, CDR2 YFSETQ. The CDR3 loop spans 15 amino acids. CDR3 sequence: CASSMTGLNTGELFF. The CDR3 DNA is TGCGCCAGCAGCATGACAGGGTTGAACACCGGGGAGCTGTTTTTT.

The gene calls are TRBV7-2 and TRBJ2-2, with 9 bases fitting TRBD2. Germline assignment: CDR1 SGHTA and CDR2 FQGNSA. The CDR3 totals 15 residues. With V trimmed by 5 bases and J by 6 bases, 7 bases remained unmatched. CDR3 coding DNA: TGTGCCAGCAGCCGGACTAGCGCAGACGCCGGGGAGCTGTTTTTT. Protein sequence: CASSRTSADAGELFF.

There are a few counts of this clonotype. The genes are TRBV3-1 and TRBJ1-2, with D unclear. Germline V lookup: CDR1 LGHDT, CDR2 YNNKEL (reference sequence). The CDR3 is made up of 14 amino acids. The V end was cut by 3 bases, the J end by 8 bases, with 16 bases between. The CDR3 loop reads CASSQGGKPIGYTF. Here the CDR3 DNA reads TGTGCCAGCAGCCAGGGAGGTAAGCCTATAGGCTACACCTTC.

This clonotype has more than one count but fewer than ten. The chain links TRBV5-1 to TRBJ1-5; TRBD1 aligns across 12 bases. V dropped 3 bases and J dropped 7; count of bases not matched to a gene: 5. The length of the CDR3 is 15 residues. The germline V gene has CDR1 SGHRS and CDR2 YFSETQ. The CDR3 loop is CASSSGTGGQQPQHF. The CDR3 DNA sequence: TGCGCCAGCAGCTCCGGGACAGGGGGCCAACAGCCCCAGCATTTT.

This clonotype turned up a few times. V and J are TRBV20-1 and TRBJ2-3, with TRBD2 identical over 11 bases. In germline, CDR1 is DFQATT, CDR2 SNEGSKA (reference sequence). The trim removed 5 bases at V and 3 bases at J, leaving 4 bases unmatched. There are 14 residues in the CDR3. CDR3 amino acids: CSAVAGGSTDTQYF. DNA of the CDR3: TGCAGTGCTGTAGCGGGAGGGAGTACAGATACGCAGTATTTT.

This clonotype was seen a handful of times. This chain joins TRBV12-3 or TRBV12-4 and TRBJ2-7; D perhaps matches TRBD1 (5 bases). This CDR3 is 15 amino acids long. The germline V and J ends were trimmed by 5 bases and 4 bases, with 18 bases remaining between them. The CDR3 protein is CASSPFPQGVYEQYF. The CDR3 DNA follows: TGTGCCAGCAGTCCGTTTCCGCAGGGTGTGTACGAGCAGTACTTC.

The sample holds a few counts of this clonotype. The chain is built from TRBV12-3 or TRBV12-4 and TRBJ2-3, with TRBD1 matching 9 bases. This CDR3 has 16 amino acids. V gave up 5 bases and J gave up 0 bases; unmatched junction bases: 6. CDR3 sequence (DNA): TGTGCCAGCAGTCACGCCGGGACAGGGAGCACAGATACGCAGTATTTT. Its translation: CASSHAGTGSTDTQYF.

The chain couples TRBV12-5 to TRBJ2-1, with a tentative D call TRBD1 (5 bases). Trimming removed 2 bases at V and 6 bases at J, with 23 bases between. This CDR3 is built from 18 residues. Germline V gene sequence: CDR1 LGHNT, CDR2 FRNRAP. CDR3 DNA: TGTGCTAGTGGTTTGTTCTCAAAGACAGCTCCTCATACCAATGAGCAGTTCTTC. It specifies CASGLFSKTAPHTNEQFF.

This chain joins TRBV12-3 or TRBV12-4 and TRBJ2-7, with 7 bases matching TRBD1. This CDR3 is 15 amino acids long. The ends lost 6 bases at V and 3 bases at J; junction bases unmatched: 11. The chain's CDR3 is CASSTRGPQRYEQYF. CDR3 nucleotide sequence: TGTGCCAGCAGCACAAGGGGGCCCCAGCGCTACGAGCAGTACTTC.

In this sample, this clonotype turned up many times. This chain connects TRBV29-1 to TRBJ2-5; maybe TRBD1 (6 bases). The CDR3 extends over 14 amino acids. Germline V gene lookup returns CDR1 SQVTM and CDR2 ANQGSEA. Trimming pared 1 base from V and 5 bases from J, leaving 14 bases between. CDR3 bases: TGCAGCGTTGAAGGTGTGGACAGCGCGGAGACCCAGTACTTC. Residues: CSVEGVDSAETQYF.

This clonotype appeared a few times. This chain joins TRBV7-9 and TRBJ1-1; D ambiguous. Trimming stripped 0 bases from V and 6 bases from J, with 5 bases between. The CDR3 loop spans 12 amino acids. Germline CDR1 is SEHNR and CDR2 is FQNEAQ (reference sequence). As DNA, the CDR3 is TGTGCCAGCAGCTTAGCAGTTTCTGAAGCTTTCTTT. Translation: CASSLAVSEAFF.

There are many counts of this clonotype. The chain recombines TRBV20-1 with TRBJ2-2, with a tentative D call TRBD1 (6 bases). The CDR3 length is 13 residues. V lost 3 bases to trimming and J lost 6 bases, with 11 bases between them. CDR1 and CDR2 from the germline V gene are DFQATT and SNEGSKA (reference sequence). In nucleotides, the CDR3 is TGCAGTGCTAGTCGACAGGCCTCCGGGGAGCTGTTTTTT. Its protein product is CSASRQASGELFF.

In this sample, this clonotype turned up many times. CDR3 nucleotides: TGCAGCGTAGGGACGGTGAACACTGAAGCTTTCTTT. This sequence encodes CSVGTVNTEAFF. The V call is TRBV29-1, the J call TRBJ1-1; D might be TRBD1 (5 bases). The CDR3 contains 12 residues. Between the trimmed V and J ends, which lost 6 bases and 0 bases, there was a span of 8 bases. Germline values: CDR1 SQVTM, CDR2 ANQGSEA. The complete variable domain, with remaining parts taken from reference TRBV29-1 and TRBJ1-1, reads SAVISQKPSRDICQRGTSLTIQCQVDSQVTMMFWYRQQPGQSLTLIATANQGSEATYESGFVIDKFPISRPNLTFSTLTVSNMSPEDSSIYLCSVGTVNTEAFFGQGTRLTVV.

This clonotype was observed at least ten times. The CDR3 region is CASSSAPGGMNTEAFF. The CDR3 DNA reads TGCGCCAGCAGCTCGGCTCCAGGGGGCATGAACACTGAAGCTTTCTTT. This chain joins TRBV5-1 and TRBJ1-1; TRBD1 agrees at 8 bases. Germline trimming cut 3 bases from V and 0 bases from J; bases unmatched to any gene: 7. Germline V gene lookup returns CDR1 SGHRS and CDR2 YFSETQ. The CDR3 is made up of 16 amino acids.

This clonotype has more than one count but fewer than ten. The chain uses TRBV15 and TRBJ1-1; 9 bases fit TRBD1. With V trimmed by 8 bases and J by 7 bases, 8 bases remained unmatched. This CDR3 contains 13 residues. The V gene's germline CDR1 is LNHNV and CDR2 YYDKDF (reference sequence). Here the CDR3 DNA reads TGTGCCACCGGGGACAGGGTGTGGGGTGAAGCTTTCTTT. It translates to CATGDRVWGEAFF.

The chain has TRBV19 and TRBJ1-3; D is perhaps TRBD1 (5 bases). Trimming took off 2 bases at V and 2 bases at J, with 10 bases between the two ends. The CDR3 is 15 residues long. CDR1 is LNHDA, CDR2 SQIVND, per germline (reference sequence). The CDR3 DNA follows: TGTGCCAGTAGTATACAGGGTTTCCCTGGAAACACCATATATTTT. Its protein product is CASSIQGFPGNTIYF.

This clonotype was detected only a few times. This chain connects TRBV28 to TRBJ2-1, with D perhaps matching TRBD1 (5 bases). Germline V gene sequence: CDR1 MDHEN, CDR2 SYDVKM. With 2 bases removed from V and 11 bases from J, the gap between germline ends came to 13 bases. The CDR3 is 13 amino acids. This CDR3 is CASSLRRVKKQFF. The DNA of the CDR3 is TGTGCCAGCAGTTTACGCAGGGTTAAGAAGCAGTTCTTC.

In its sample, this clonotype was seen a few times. The DNA of the CDR3 is TGCGCCAGCAGCCAAGATATACGGTGGGAGACCCAGTACTTC. It translates to CASSQDIRWETQYF. The rearrangement uses TRBV4-3 and TRBJ2-5; D remains unclear. The germline V gene has CDR1 LGHNA and CDR2 YSLEER. The CDR3 is 14 amino acids. V shed 0 bases and J shed 5 bases, with 10 bases lying between them.

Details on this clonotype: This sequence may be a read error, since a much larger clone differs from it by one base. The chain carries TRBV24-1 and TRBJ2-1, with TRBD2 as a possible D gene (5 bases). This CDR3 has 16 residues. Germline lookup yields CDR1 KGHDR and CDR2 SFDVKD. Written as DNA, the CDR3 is TGTGCCACCAGTGATTCAGAGGGCAGCTCCTACGATGAGCAGTTCTTC. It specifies CATSDSEGSSYDEQFF.

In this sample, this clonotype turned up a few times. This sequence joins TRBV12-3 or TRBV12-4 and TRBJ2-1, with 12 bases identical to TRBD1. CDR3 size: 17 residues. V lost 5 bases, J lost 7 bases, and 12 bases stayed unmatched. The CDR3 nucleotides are TGTGCCAGCAGTAAGGCTTCCGGGACAGGGGGCCTGAATGAGCAGTTCTTC. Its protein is CASSKASGTGGLNEQFF.

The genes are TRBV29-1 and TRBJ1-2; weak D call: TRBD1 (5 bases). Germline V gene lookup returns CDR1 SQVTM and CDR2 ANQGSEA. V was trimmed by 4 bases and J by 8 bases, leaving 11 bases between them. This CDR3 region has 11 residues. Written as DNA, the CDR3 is TGCAGCGTTGCCGGGGGGGACGGCTACACCTTC. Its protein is CSVAGGDGYTF.

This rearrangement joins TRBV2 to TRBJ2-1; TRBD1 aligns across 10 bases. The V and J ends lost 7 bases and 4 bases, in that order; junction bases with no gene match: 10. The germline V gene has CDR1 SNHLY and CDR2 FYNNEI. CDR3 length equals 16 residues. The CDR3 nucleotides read TGTGCCAGCATTCTGACAGGGGGCATTACTTACAATGAGCAGTTCTTC. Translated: CASILTGGITYNEQFF.

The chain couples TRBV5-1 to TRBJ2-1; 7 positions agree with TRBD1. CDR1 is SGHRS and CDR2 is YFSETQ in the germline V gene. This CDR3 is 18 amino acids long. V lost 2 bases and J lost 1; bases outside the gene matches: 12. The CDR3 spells CASSLPSQGTVSYNEQFF. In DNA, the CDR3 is TGCGCCAGCAGCTTACCCTCACAGGGGACGGTGTCCTACAATGAGCAGTTCTTC.

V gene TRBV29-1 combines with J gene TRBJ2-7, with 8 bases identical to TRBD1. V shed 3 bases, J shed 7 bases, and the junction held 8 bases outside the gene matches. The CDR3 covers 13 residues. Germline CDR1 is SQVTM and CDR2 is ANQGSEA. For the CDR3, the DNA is TGCAGCGTTGATCCCCAGGGGGCAAGTGAGCAGTACTTC. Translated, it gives CSVDPQGASEQYF.

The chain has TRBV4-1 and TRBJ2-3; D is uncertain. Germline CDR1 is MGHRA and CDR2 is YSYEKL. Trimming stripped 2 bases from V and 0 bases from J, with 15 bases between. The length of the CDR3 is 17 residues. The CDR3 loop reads CASSQFVLKFSTDTQYF. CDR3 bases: TGCGCCAGCAGCCAATTCGTCCTCAAATTCAGCACAGATACGCAGTATTTT.

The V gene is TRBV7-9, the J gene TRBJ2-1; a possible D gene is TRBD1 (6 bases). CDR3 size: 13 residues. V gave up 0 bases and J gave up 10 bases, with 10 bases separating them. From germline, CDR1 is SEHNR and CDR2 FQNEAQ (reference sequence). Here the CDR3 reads CASSLAQGREQFF. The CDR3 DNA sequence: TGTGCCAGCAGCTTAGCCCAGGGGCGGGAGCAGTTCTTC.